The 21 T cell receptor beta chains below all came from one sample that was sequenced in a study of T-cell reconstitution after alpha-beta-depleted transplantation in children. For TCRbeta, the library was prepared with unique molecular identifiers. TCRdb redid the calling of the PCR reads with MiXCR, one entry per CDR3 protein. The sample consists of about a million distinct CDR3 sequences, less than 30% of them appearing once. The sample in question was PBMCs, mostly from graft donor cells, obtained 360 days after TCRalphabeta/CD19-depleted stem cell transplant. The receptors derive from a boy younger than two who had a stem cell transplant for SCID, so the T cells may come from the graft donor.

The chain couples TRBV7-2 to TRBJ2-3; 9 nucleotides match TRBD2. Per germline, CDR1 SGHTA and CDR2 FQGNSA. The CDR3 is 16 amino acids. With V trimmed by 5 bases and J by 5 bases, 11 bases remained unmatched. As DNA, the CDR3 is TGTGCCAGCAGCCGGCTGGGGCGGGGGGGCCAAGATACGCAGTATTTT. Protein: CASSRLGRGGQDTQYF.

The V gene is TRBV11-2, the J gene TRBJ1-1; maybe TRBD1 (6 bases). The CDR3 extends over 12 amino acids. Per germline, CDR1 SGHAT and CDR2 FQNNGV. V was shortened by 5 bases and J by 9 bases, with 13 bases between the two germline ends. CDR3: CASSTHRDQAFF. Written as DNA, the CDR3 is TGTGCCAGCAGCACCCACAGGGACCAAGCTTTCTTT.

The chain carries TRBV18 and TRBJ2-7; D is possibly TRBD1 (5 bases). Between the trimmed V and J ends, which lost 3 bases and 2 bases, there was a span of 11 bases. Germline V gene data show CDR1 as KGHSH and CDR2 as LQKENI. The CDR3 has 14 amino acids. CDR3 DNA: TGTGCCAGCTCACCGGACACTTTCGCCTACGAGCAGTACTTC. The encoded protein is CASSPDTFAYEQYF. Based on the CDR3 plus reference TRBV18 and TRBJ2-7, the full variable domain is NAGVMQNPRHLVRRRGQEARLRCSPMKGHSHVYWYRQLPEEGLKFMVYLQKENIIDESGMPKERFSAEFPKEGPSILRIQQVVRGDSAAYFCASSPDTFAYEQYFGPGTRLTVT.

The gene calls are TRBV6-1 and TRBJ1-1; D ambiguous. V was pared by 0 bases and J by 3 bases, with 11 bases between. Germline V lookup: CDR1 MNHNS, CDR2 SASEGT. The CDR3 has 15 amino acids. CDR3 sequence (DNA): TGTGCCAGCAGTGAAGCCGGCCTATGGGACACTGAAGCTTTCTTT. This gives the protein CASSEAGLWDTEAFF.

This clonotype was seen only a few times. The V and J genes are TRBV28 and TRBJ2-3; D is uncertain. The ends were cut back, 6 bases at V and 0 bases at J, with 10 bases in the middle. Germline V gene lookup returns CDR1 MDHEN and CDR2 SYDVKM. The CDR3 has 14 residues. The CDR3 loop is CASSPDLSTDTQYF. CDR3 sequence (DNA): TGTGCCAGCAGCCCGGACCTAAGCACAGATACGCAGTATTTT.

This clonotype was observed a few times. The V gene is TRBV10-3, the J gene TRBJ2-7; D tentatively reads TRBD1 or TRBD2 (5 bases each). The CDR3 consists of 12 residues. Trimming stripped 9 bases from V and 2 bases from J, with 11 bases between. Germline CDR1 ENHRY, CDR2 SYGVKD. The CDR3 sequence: CAMGRATYEQYF. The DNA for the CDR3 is TGTGCCATGGGACGGGCCACCTACGAGCAGTACTTC.

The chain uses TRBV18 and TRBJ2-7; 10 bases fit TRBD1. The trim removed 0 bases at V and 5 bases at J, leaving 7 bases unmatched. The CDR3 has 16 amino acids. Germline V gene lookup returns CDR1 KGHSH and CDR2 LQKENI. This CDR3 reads CASSPPRADRGNEQYF. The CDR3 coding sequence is TGTGCCAGCTCACCACCGAGGGCGGACAGGGGGAACGAGCAGTACTTC.

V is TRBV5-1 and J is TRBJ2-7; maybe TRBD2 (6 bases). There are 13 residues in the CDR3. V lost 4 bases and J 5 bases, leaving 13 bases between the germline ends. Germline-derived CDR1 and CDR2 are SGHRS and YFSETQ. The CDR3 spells CASSQGLRDEQYF. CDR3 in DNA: TGCGCCAGCAGCCAGGGACTTCGCGACGAGCAGTACTTC.

CDR3 DNA sequence: TGCAGTGCTAGAGATGGGGGCAGTTCGGTGCAGCCCCAGCATTTT. Translated, it gives CSARDGGSSVQPQHF. The chain employs TRBV20-1 and TRBJ1-5, with D possibly being TRBD1 (6 bases). The CDR3 sequence is 15 residues long. Trimming removed 0 bases at V and 7 bases at J, with 16 bases between. CDR1 and CDR2 (germline): DFQATT, SNEGSKA (reference sequence).

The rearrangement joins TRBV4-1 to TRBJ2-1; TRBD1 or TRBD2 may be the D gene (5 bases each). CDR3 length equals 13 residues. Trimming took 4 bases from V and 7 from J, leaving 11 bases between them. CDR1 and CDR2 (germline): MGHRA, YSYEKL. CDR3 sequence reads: CASSPRGVNEQFF. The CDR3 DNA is TGCGCCAGCAGCCCTAGAGGGGTTAATGAGCAGTTCTTC.

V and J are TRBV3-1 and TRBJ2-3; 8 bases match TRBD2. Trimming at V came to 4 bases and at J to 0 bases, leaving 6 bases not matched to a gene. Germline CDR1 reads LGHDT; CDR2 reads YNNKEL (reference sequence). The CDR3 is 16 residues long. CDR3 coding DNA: TGTGCCAGCAGCCCGGGAGGGAGTACTAGCACAGATACGCAGTATTTT. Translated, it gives CASSPGGSTSTDTQYF.

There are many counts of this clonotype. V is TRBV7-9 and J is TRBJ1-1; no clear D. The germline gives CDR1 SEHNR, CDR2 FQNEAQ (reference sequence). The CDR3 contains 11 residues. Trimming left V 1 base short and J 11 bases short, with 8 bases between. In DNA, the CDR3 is TGTGCCAGCAGCTTAGGTCATAGGGCTTTCTTT. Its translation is CASSLGHRAFF.

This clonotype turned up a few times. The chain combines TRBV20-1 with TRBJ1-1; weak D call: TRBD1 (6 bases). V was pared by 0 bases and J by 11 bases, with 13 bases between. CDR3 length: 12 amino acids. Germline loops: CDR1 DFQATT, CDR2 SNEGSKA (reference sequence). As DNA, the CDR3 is TGCAGTGCTAGAGAAGGAGGGGGTGTCGCTTTCTTT. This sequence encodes CSAREGGGVAFF.

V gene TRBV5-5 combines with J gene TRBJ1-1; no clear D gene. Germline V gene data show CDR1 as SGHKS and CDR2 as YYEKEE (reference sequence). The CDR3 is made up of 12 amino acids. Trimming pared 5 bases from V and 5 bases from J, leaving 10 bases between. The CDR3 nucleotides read TGTGCCAGCAGTCTCCACCAGACTGAAGCTTTCTTT. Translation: CASSLHQTEAFF.

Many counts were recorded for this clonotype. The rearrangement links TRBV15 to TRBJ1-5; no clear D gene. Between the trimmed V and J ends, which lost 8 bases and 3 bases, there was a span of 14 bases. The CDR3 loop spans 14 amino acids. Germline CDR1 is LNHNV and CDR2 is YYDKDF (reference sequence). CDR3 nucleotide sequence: TGTGCCACCTCTCCTGACGGATTCAATCAGCCCCAGCATTTT. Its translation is CATSPDGFNQPQHF.

Written as DNA, the CDR3 is TGCGCCAGCAGCCAAGGCAGGAGGGAGACCCAGTACTTC. It translates to CASSQGRRETQYF. The chain employs TRBV4-1 and TRBJ2-5; D possibly corresponds to TRBD2 (5 bases). Deletions cut 1 base from V and 5 bases from J, with 8 bases between. Per the germline V gene, CDR1 is MGHRA and CDR2 is YSYEKL. The CDR3 length is 13 residues.

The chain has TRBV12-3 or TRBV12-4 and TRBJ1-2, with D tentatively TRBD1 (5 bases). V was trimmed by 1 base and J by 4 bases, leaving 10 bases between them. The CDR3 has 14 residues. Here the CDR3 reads CASSLGGGLYGYTF. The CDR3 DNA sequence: TGTGCCAGCAGTTTAGGGGGGGGACTCTATGGCTACACCTTC.

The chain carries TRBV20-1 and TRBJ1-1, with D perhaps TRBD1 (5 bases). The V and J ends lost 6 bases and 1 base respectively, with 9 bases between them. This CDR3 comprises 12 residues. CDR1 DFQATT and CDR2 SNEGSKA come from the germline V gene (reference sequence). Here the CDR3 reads CSAPQGNTEAFF. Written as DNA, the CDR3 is TGCAGTGCGCCTCAGGGGAACACTGAAGCTTTCTTT.

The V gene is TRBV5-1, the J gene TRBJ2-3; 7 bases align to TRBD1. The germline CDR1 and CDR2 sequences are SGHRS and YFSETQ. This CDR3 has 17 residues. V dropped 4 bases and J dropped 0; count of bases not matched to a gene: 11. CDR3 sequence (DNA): TGCGCCAGCAGCGGACGGCTACGGGACAGAAGCACAGATACGCAGTATTTT. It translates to CASSGRLRDRSTDTQYF. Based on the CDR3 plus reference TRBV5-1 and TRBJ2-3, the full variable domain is KAGVTQTPRYLIKTRGQQVTLSCSPISGHRSVSWYQQTPGQGLQFLFEYFSETQRNKGNFPGRFSGRQFSNSRSEMNVSTLELGDSALYLCASSGRLRDRSTDTQYFGPGTRLTVL.

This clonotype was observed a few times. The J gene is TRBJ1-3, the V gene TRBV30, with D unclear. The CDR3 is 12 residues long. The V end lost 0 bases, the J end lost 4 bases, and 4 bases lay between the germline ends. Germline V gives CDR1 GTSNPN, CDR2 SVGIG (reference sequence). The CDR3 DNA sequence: TGTGCCTGGAGTGTAATCGGAAACACCATATATTTT. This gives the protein CAWSVIGNTIYF.

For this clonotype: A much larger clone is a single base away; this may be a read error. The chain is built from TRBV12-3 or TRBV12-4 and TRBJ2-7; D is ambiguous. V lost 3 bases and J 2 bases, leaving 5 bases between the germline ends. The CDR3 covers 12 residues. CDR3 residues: CASSFETYEQYF. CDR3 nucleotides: TGTGCCAGCAGTTTCGAAACCTACGAGCAGTACTTC.